This TCR beta chain was profiled in a study of blood T cell repertoires in COVID-19. Study context: Acute and convalescent COVID-19 specimens originated in the United States, Italy and Spain. Sample material is recorded as cDNA or gDNA derived from T cells, B-cell-depleted T cells, or PBMCs.

This clone was counted a few times. Original data processing: Reference gene primer amplification gave nucleated cell count estimates. This table comes from immunoSEQ multiplex PCR, and its TCRdb copy is limited to in-frame clones, with some not included. V and J calls and clone size are those listed in that table; D and trimming were worked out from the DNA. The sample lists about 260,000 clones, around 89% occurring once. The CDR3 totals 14 residues. Clinical history as reported by participants underpinned cohort assignment. Sequenced material: PBMCs or T cells enriched from blood (not recorded which). The chain is built from TRBV21-1 and TRBJ1-4; TRBD1, the table's D call, was not compared with the DNA. TRBV21-1 is annotated as a pseudogene. The clonotype comes from a man aged 50 or older who had been exposed to COVID-19. The CDR3 loop is CASSKDKNNEKLFF. The CDR3 DNA follows: TGTGCCAGCAGCAAGGACAAAAATAATGAAAAACTGTTTTTT.